This T cell receptor beta chain was obtained from a study of PD-1 blockade in mismatch repair-deficient tumors. Study in general: Patients had some twelve mismatch repair-deficient cancer types, all previously treated and progressing. Study-level findings and limits: After pembrolizumab, tumor-resident clones rose rapidly, then generally contracted before radiologic responses.

Profiling relied on immunoSEQ multiplex PCR, and the TCRdb table lists in-frame clones only, not all of them. The sample yields tens of thousands of clones, approximately 84% seen once. This CDR3 contains 13 residues. Germline assignment: CDR1 MNHNY and CDR2 SVGAGI (reference sequence). V dropped 10 bases and J dropped 2 bases, with 14 bases sitting between them. TCRs were sequenced from three patients responding to pembrolizumab. About this clone: Its specificity is not known.

The source is an adult with mismatch repair-deficient cancer. The material was PBMCs, obtained before pembrolizumab treatment. This sequence joins TRBV6-6 and TRBJ1-1, with D tentatively TRBD1 (5 bases). The CDR3 nucleotides read TGTGCCATCGCCCGGGGGGATAACACTGAAGCTTTCTTT. This translates into CAIARGDNTEAFF.